This entry lists 9 T cell receptor beta chains sequenced from one sample in a study of blood T cell repertoires in COVID-19. TCRdb keeps only in-frame clones here, not all; method: immunoSEQ multiplex PCR. In the table there are around 130,000 clones, around 91% of which are singletons. Specimen: peripheral blood. Receptors originate from a man aged 70 or older with active or convalescent COVID-19.

This clone has a single count. The chain employs TRBV7-2 and TRBJ2-5; 8 bases align to TRBD1. V lost 5 bases, J lost 2 bases, and 7 bases stayed unmatched. CDR1 and CDR2 (germline): SGHTA, FQGNSA. The CDR3 runs to 15 residues. The CDR3 region is CASSLDRARQETQYF. The CDR3 DNA is TGTGCCAGCAGCCTGGACAGGGCCAGACAAGAGACCCAGTACTTC.

This chain joins TRBV5-3 and TRBJ1-4; tentative D call: TRBD1 (5 bases). TRBV5-3 is identified as an open reading frame with a role that is uncertain. Trimming removed 9 bases at V and 5 bases at J, with 14 bases between. The CDR3 has 13 residues. The CDR3 nucleotides are TGTGCCACCTGGAGGGGCTCGAATGAAAAACTGTTTTTT. It is translated as CATWRGSNEKLFF.

The genes are TRBV5-4 and TRBJ1-3, with TRBD1 matching 7 bases. With 4 bases clipped from V and 2 bases from J, the junction kept 9 bases outside the gene matches. The CDR3 spans 16 residues. Per the germline V gene, CDR1 is SGHNT and CDR2 is YYREEE (reference sequence). The CDR3 DNA follows: TGTGCCAGCAGCCCCCAACCTGGGACAGCTGGAAACACCATATATTTT. Residues: CASSPQPGTAGNTIYF.

The chain joins TRBV5-1 to TRBJ2-1, with D maybe TRBD2 (5 bases). The CDR3 length is 14 residues. Germline V lookup: CDR1 SGHRS, CDR2 YFSETQ. V lost 5 bases to trimming and J lost 8 bases, with 17 bases between them. CDR3 region: CASRPGGPVDEQFF. CDR3 coding DNA: TGCGCCAGCAGACCAGGCGGGCCAGTCGATGAGCAGTTCTTC.

The chain is built from TRBV9 and TRBJ1-6; TRBD1 matches 11 bases. After removal of 0 bases from V and 4 bases from J, the junction contained 15 bases not matched to a gene. CDR1 and CDR2 from the germline V gene are SGDLS and YYNGEE. This CDR3 contains 21 residues. Here the CDR3 reads CASSVGTTTGTGGEYNSPLHF. CDR3 in DNA: TGTGCCAGCAGCGTAGGCACCACCACCGGGACAGGGGGGGAATATAATTCACCCCTCCACTTT.

This clone was counted a few times. The genes are TRBV29-1 and TRBJ1-5; D is perhaps TRBD1 (5 bases). Trimming removed 5 bases from V and 3 bases from J, with 14 bases in between. The CDR3 sequence is 14 residues long. Germline lookup yields CDR1 SQVTM and CDR2 ANQGSEA. In nucleotides, the CDR3 is TGCAGCGTTTCCCAGGGATCCCCCAATCAGCCCCAGCATTTT. Amino acids: CSVSQGSPNQPQHF.

V usage is TRBV5-1 and J usage is TRBJ1-1; D is possibly TRBD1 (6 bases). The V and J ends lost 5 bases and 0 bases respectively, with 17 bases between them. The CDR3 extends over 16 amino acids. The V gene's germline CDR1 is SGHRS and CDR2 YFSETQ. CDR3 region: CASRLGTQLMNTEAFF. For the CDR3, the DNA is TGCGCCAGCAGACTAGGGACACAGTTAATGAACACTGAAGCTTTCTTT. The full variable domain, its missing parts supplied by reference TRBV5-1 and TRBJ1-1, is KAGVTQTPRYLIKTRGQQVTLSCSPISGHRSVSWYQQTPGQGLQFLFEYFSETQRNKGNFPGRFSGRQFSNSRSEMNVSTLELGDSALYLCASRLGTQLMNTEAFFGQGTRLTVV.

The chain uses TRBV3-1 (or the pseudogene TRBV3-2) and TRBJ1-2, with 11 positions matching TRBD1. V lost 2 bases, J lost 3 bases, and 8 bases stayed unmatched. CDR1 and CDR2 (germline): LGHDT, YNNKEL (reference sequence). The CDR3 spans 17 residues. In DNA form, the CDR3 reads TGTGCCAGCAGCCAACTAAGGACAGGGGGCAAACACTATGGCTACACCTTC. Translating it yields CASSQLRTGGKHYGYTF.

The V gene is TRBV5-1, the J gene TRBJ2-3; 14 bases align to TRBD2. With V trimmed by 0 bases and J by 4 bases, 7 bases remained unmatched. The germline V gene encodes CDR1 SGHRS and CDR2 YFSETQ. This CDR3 region has 18 residues. Here the CDR3 reads CASSLVAGGLAGADTQYF. In nucleotides, the CDR3 is TGCGCCAGCAGCTTGGTGGCGGGGGGACTAGCGGGAGCAGATACGCAGTATTTT.